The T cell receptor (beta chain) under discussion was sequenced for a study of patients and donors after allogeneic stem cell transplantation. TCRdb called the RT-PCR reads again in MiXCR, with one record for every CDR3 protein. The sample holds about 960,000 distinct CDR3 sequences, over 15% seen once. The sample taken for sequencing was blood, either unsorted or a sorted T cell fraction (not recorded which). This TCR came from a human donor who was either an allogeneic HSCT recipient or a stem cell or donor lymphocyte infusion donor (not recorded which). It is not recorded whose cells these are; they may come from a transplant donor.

The CDR3 sequence: CASSQEDRGHEKLFF. The CDR3 nucleotides are TGTGCCAGCAGCCAAGAGGACAGGGGGCATGAAAAACTGTTTTTT. The chain employs TRBV3-1 and TRBJ1-4; TRBD1 matches at 11 bases. Germline CDR1 LGHDT, CDR2 YNNKEL (reference sequence). This CDR3 region has 15 residues. J was trimmed by 6 bases and V by 0 bases; bases with no gene match: 0.